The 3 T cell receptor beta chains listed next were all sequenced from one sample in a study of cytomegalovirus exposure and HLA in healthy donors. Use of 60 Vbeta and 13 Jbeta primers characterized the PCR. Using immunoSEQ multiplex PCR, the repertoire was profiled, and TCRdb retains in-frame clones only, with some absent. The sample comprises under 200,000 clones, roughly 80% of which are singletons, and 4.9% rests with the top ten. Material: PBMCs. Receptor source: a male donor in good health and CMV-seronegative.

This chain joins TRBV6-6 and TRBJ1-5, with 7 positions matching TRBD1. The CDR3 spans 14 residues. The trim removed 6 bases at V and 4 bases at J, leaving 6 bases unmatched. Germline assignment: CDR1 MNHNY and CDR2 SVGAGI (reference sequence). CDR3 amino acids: CASRGQGGNQPQHF. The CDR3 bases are TGTGCCAGCAGAGGGCAGGGGGGAAATCAGCCCCAGCATTTT.

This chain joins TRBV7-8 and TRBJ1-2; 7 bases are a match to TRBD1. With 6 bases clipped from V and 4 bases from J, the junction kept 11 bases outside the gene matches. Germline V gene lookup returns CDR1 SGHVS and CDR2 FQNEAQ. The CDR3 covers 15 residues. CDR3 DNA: TGTGCCAGCAGGGGCTCCGGGACAGCGTTCTATGGCTACACCTTC. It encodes CASRGSGTAFYGYTF.

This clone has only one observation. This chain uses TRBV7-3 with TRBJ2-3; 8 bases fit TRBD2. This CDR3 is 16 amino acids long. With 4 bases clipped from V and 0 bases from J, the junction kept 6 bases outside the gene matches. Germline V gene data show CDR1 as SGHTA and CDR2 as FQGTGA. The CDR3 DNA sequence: TGTGCCAGCAGCTCCCTCGGGGGGGCCAGCACAGATACGCAGTATTTT. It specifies CASSSLGGASTDTQYF.